This T cell receptor beta chain was recovered during a study of OX40 agonist ivuxolimab in advanced cancers. About the investigation overall: The costimulatory receptor OX40 (CD134) was targeted by ivuxolimab, a fully human IgG2 agonistic monoclonal antibody. Intravenous ivuxolimab was administered to patients every 2 weeks at six dose levels: 0.01, 0.1, 0.3, 1.5, 3 and 10 mg/kg. Of the roughly 50 dose-escalation patients, hepatocellular carcinoma was present in around 20, melanoma in approximately 15, renal cell carcinoma in 9 and head and neck cancer in 9. A male proportion of 75% to 85% and a mean age of approximately 61 years, ranging from roughly 23 to 80, were recorded for the dose-escalation cohort. Prior anti-PD-1, anti-PD-L1 or anti-CTLA-4 therapy was permitted, and roughly two fifths of dose-escalation patients had received checkpoint inhibitors. Three dose-escalation patients achieved partial responses, one with hepatocellular carcinoma and two with cutaneous melanoma. The point of sequencing TCRbeta in the periphery was to test whether ivuxolimab changed TCR sequence diversity and drove clonal T-cell expansion. The paper reports the monotherapy dose-escalation portion (N of about 52 patients) of the phase I ivuxolimab trial. What the authors observed across the whole study: At doses from 0.1 to 3.0 mg/kg, clonal expansion was seen in both CD4+ and CD8+ blood T cells between baseline and week 6. Which antigens the clonally expanded peripheral T cells were specific for was not determined. Partial responders in the 0.1-3.0 mg/kg groups had among the lowest normalized peripheral clonal expansion, especially among CD8+ T cells. Low levels of normalized T-cell clonal expansion were also seen in some patients who did not respond. After ivuxolimab, more expanded clones were found on average in CD8+ T cells than in CD4+ T cells.

This clone was detected a few times. Its antigen target is currently unknown. The record has no base qualities; no much larger clone is one base away. The junction shows trimming of 8 bases on V and 7 bases on J, and the gene matches do not reach 10 bases of it. Via the germline V gene, CDR1 is SQVTM and CDR2 ANQGSEA. From its cysteine to its phenylalanine, the CDR3 spans 13 amino acids. The CDR3 DNA has 39 bases and is translated from base 1. The trial excluded patients who had a history of autoimmune disease or were on systemic immunosuppression. Peripheral blood for TCR sequencing was drawn from every dose cohort at baseline, at cycle 4 day 1 and at cycle 7 day 1. Samples were obtained from an open-label, multicenter, first-in-human phase I dose-escalation trial of ivuxolimab. Adults with locally advanced or metastatic melanoma, renal cell, hepatocellular, or head and neck squamous cell carcinoma were enrolled in the trial. Before TCR sequencing, CD4+ T cells and CD8+ T cells from peripheral blood were sorted into separate populations.

To sequence the TCRbeta CDR3 region, genomic DNA was isolated from the sorted cells. TCRbeta CDR3 regions were sequenced using the immunoSEQ Assay. TCRdb carries this immuneACCESS record with in-frame sequences only. Its versions omit some clonotypes, under half of them owing to an unresolved V gene in the studies checked, with the rest unexplained. For this sample there are around 45,000 clones; 80% appear just once. More than 9% of the sample is taken by the ten largest. Here the chain combines TRBV29-1 and TRBJ2-7; 11 bases in between match TRBD1. The clonotype was recovered from an adult with an advanced solid tumor such as melanoma, head and neck, liver or kidney cancer. The sequencing used CD4+ or CD8+ T cells sorted from blood, collected in a trial of the OX40 agonist ivuxolimab. At the DNA level, the sequence is TGCAGCTGCGGACAGGGGGCGCATGGTGAGCAGTACTTC. Translated, it reads CSCGQGAHGEQYF.